Shown below are 27 T cell receptor beta chains from a single sample sequenced in a study of CD8+ T cells in alopecia areata. The authors extracted RNA and reverse transcribed it into cDNA as the sequencing template. Sequencing used immunoSEQ multiplex PCR; TCRdb keeps in-frame clones, though not all of them. The table includes 200,000 to 250,000 clones, 67% detected once. The sample here was CD4+ T cells sorted from blood, taken at week 0. Receptors originate from a human donor with alopecia areata.

As to this clone: The same CDR3 can be traced to other DNA sequences in this sample. V and J are TRBV29-1 and TRBJ2-7, with D perhaps TRBD1 (5 bases). The germline CDR1 and CDR2 sequences are SQVTM and ANQGSEA. Trimming pared 2 bases from V and 4 bases from J, leaving 6 bases between. CDR3 size: 11 residues. The CDR3 DNA sequence: TGCAGCGTTGAAAGGGGTTACGAGCAGTACTTC. This codes for CSVERGYEQYF.

The chain is built from TRBV27 and TRBJ2-3, with TRBD2 matching over 7 bases. Trimming removed 7 bases from V and 0 bases from J; junction bases left unmatched: 1. Germline CDR1 reads MNHEY; CDR2 reads SMNVEV (reference sequence). The CDR3 is made up of 13 amino acids. The CDR3 here is CASTGGSTDTQYF. CDR3 sequence (DNA): TGTGCCAGCACGGGGGGAAGCACAGATACGCAGTATTTT.

This rearrangement joins TRBV29-1 to TRBJ1-2; possible D gene TRBD1, 5 bases. Trimming shortened V by 6 bases and J by 1 base, and 9 bases separated the two germline ends. The CDR3 runs 12 residues. The germline gives CDR1 SQVTM, CDR2 ANQGSEA. As DNA, the CDR3 is TGCAGCGTGGGGACGGTTAACTATGGCTACACCTTC. It specifies CSVGTVNYGYTF.

This sequence joins TRBV25-1 and TRBJ1-3; D gene uncertain. Germline V gene lookup returns CDR1 MGHDK and CDR2 SYGVNS. The CDR3 is made up of 15 amino acids. Trimming pared 3 bases from V and 0 bases from J, leaving 9 bases between. The CDR3 bases are TGTGCCAGCAGTGACGGAGTGAACTCTGGAAACACCATATATTTT. Protein sequence: CASSDGVNSGNTIYF. The full variable domain, in which reference TRBV25-1 and TRBJ1-3 provide the parts outside the CDR3, is EADIYQTPRYLVIGTGKKITLECSQTMGHDKMYWYQQDPGMELHLIHYSYGVNSTEKGDLSSESTVSRIRTEHFPLTLESARPSHTSQYLCASSDGVNSGNTIYFGEGSWLTVV.

The rearrangement uses TRBV30 and TRBJ1-6; D unresolved. The CDR3 runs 13 residues. Germline V gene data show CDR1 as GTSNPN and CDR2 as SVGIG (reference sequence). The V end lost 8 bases, the J end lost 7 bases, and 15 bases lay between the germline ends. The chain's CDR3 is CAGESRLNSPLHF. The CDR3 nucleotides read TGTGCCGGGGAGAGCAGATTGAATTCACCCCTCCACTTT.

This chain links TRBV6-5 with TRBJ2-5, with 10 bases that match TRBD2. This CDR3 is 16 amino acids long. Germline V gene lookup returns CDR1 MNHEY and CDR2 SVGAGI. J lost 2 bases, V lost 2 bases, and 5 bases had no gene match. The CDR3 DNA reads as TGTGCCAGCAGTTACCATAGCGGGGGGCGGCAAGAGACCCAGTACTTC. This encodes CASSYHSGGRQETQYF.

This rearrangement joins TRBV7-9 to TRBJ2-1, with D possibly matching TRBD1 (6 bases). The V end lost 1 base, the J end lost 12 bases, and 10 bases lay between the germline ends. Germline CDR1 is SEHNR and CDR2 is FQNEAQ (reference sequence). The CDR3 has 12 amino acids. The CDR3 spells CASSLGGRAQFF. CDR3 sequence (DNA): TGTGCCAGCAGCTTAGGGGGGCGGGCGCAGTTCTTC.

The rearrangement joins TRBV30 to TRBJ1-1; 7 positions agree with TRBD1. This CDR3 is 12 amino acids long. The ends lost 5 bases at V and 7 bases at J; junction bases unmatched: 7. Germline V CDR1 and CDR2: GTSNPN, SVGIG (reference sequence). DNA of the CDR3: TGTGCCTGGGAGACAGGGAGAATTGAAGCTTTCTTT. It translates to CAWETGRIEAFF.

The chain has TRBV27 and TRBJ1-6; TRBD1 agrees at 7 bases. Germline V lookup: CDR1 MNHEY, CDR2 SMNVEV (reference sequence). This CDR3 has 15 residues. V lost 5 bases, J lost 6 bases, and 7 bases stayed unmatched. The CDR3, as DNA: TGTGCCAGCAGTCTTCAACCAGGGGGTAATTCACCCCTCCACTTT. It encodes CASSLQPGGNSPLHF.

The chain links TRBV7-9 to TRBJ2-1, with D possibly matching TRBD2 (7 bases). There are 14 residues in the CDR3. V was cut by 5 bases and J by 9 bases, with 17 bases left in between. Germline values: CDR1 SEHNR, CDR2 FQNEAQ (reference sequence). As DNA, the CDR3 is TGTGCCAGCAGCACACGAAAGGGGGGGAGTGAGCAGTTCTTC. Its protein is CASSTRKGGSEQFF.

This rearrangement joins TRBV9 to TRBJ2-3; D could derive from TRBD1 or TRBD2 (5 bases each). Germline V lookup: CDR1 SGDLS, CDR2 YYNGEE. This CDR3 region has 15 residues. Trimming stripped 4 bases from V and 3 bases from J, with 15 bases between. CDR3 DNA: TGTGCCAGCAGCCGGGACGGAATTGGGACAGATACGCAGTATTTT. Translated: CASSRDGIGTDTQYF.

The gene calls are TRBV7-6 and TRBJ2-7, with a possible D match to TRBD2 (5 bases). The V end was cut by 5 bases, the J end by 6 bases, with 14 bases between. This CDR3 spans 13 amino acids. The germline gives CDR1 SGHVS, CDR2 FNYEAQ. Written as DNA, the CDR3 is TGTGCCAGCAGCCAAGGTCCGGCGGGCGAGCAGTACTTC. Translating gives CASSQGPAGEQYF.

For the CDR3, the DNA is TGCAGCGCCATCATGACGGGGAACACTGAAGCTTTCTTT. The encoded protein is CSAIMTGNTEAFF. This chain links TRBV29-1 with TRBJ1-1; D call uncertain. CDR1 and CDR2 (germline): SQVTM, ANQGSEA. V was cut by 7 bases and J by 1 base, with 13 bases left in between. There are 13 residues in the CDR3.

V is TRBV27 and J is TRBJ1-5; possible D gene TRBD1, 5 bases. Per germline, CDR1 MNHEY and CDR2 SMNVEV (reference sequence). The CDR3 length is 15 residues. V was cut by 6 bases and J by 0 bases, with 12 bases left in between. CDR3 in DNA: TGTGCCAGCAGGCTAGGGACTACTAGCAATCAGCCCCAGCATTTT. Protein sequence: CASRLGTTSNQPQHF.

Notes on this clone: The junction shows a germline mismatch at one end, possibly a read error. V is TRBV7-7 and J is TRBJ1-3, with no clear D. The CDR3 loop spans 13 amino acids. Germline-derived CDR1 and CDR2 are SSHAT and FNYEAQ (reference sequence). This CDR3 is CASSYGRGNTIYF. The CDR3 coding sequence is TGTGCTAGCAGCTATGGACGGGGAAACACCATATATTTT. The entire variable domain, with the rest obtained from reference TRBV7-7 and TRBJ1-3, is as follows: GAGVSQSPRYKVTKRGQDVTLRCDPISSHATLYWYQQALGQGPEFLTYFNYEAQPDKSGLPSDRFSAERPEGSISTLTIQRTEQRDSAMYRCASSYGRGNTIYFGEGSWLTVV.

About this clone itself: In this CDR3 the conserved last residue, phenylalanine or tryptophan, is missing, so a read error is likely. The DNA is omitted, as the CDR3 cannot be located on it reliably, and the CDR3 follows TCRdb's listing. The CDR3 is CSVDLLRDSL. The V gene is TRBV29-1, the J gene TRBJ1-1; the table calls TRBD1, which could not be checked here. Germline V gene lookup returns CDR1 SQVTM and CDR2 ANQGSEA. 10 amino acids form the CDR3, both terminal residues included.

The chain recombines TRBV30 with TRBJ2-7; 7 nucleotides align to TRBD1. The CDR3 covers 14 residues. The germline V gene encodes CDR1 GTSNPN and CDR2 SVGIG (reference sequence). With 6 bases clipped from V and 6 bases from J, the junction kept 14 bases outside the gene matches. DNA for the CDR3: TGTGCCTGTTCCAAAGGACAGGTAACCCGCGAGCAGTACTTC. This encodes CACSKGQVTREQYF.

The chain employs TRBV5-1 and TRBJ1-1; D gene unclear. Germline CDR1 SGHRS, CDR2 YFSETQ. With 0 bases removed from V and 2 bases from J, the gap between germline ends came to 8 bases. The CDR3 contains 14 residues. CDR3 bases: TGCGCCAGCAGCTTGGTGCCACCAAACACTGAAGCTTTCTTT. Protein sequence: CASSLVPPNTEAFF.

The chain recombines TRBV29-1 with TRBJ1-1, with D maybe TRBD1 (6 bases). This CDR3 contains 14 residues. Per the germline V gene, CDR1 is SQVTM and CDR2 is ANQGSEA. The V end was cut by 6 bases, the J end by 1 base, with 15 bases between. The CDR3 nucleotides are TGCAGCGTGAGGCACGGGACACAGAACACTGAAGCTTTCTTT. Translation: CSVRHGTQNTEAFF.

This clone was detected a few times. CDR3 region: CASSQDRGDEQFF. The CDR3, as DNA: TGTGCCAGCAGCCAGGACAGGGGGGATGAGCAGTTCTTC. This chain links TRBV11-2 with TRBJ2-1; 10 positions match TRBD1. The CDR3 runs to 13 residues. Germline V CDR1 and CDR2: SGHAT, FQNNGV. The trim removed 5 bases at V and 8 bases at J, leaving 3 bases unmatched. The full variable domain, completed using reference TRBV11-2 and TRBJ2-1, is EAGVAQSPRYKIIEKRQSVAFWCNPISGHATLYWYQQILGQGPKLLIQFQNNGVVDDSQLPKDRFSAERLKGVDSTLKIQPAKLEDSAVYLCASSQDRGDEQFFGPGTRLTVL.

This clone showed up just a few times. The chain links TRBV10-3 to TRBJ2-7, with 7 bases lining up with TRBD1. There are 12 residues in the CDR3. With 1 base clipped from V and 6 bases from J, the junction kept 0 bases outside the gene matches. Germline CDR1 and CDR2: ENHRY and SYGVKD. CDR3 bases: TGTGCCATCAGTGAGTACAGGGGCGAGCAGTACTTC. Its translation: CAISEYRGEQYF.

The chain uses TRBV2 and TRBJ1-1, with D hard to call. Germline V CDR1 and CDR2: SNHLY, FYNNEI. The ends were cut back, 3 bases at V and 2 bases at J, with 1 base in the middle. The length of the CDR3 is 11 residues. CDR3 protein: CASSDNTEAFF. The CDR3 nucleotides are TGTGCCAGCAGTGACAACACTGAAGCTTTCTTT.

This clone appeared a few times. The chain couples TRBV20-1 to TRBJ1-1, with unresolved D. Germline CDR1 reads DFQATT; CDR2 reads SNEGSKA (reference sequence). There are 11 residues in the CDR3. Trimming took off 5 bases at V and 3 bases at J, with 7 bases between the two ends. As DNA, the CDR3 is TGCAGTGCTCGCCGTGACACTGAAGCTTTCTTT. This translates into CSARRDTEAFF.

The rearrangement joins TRBV6-1 to TRBJ2-3; weak D call: TRBD2 (5 bases). The CDR3 consists of 12 residues. Germline lookup yields CDR1 MNHNS and CDR2 SASEGT. Trimming left V 6 bases short and J 6 bases short, with 10 bases between. CDR3: CASSRPGDTQYF. CDR3 DNA: TGTGCCAGCAGCCGGCCGGGGGATACGCAGTATTTT.

The chain carries TRBV7-3 and TRBJ2-1; a weak D match, TRBD1 (6 bases). CDR3 length: 12 residues. V lost 2 bases and J lost 8, with 7 bases in between. Germline V gene data show CDR1 as SGHTA and CDR2 as FQGTGA. The CDR3 is CASSLSGDEQFF. In DNA, the CDR3 is TGTGCCAGCAGCTTATCAGGGGATGAGCAGTTCTTC.

This clone was counted a few times. The genes are TRBV9 and TRBJ2-1; TRBD2 aligns across 10 bases. V lost 0 bases, J lost 4 bases, and 4 bases stayed unmatched. Germline CDR1 SGDLS, CDR2 YYNGEE. The length of the CDR3 is 16 residues. The CDR3 here is CASSVGPAGGYNEQFF. The DNA for the CDR3 is TGTGCCAGCAGCGTAGGCCCAGCGGGGGGGTACAATGAGCAGTTCTTC.

The chain uses TRBV20-1 and TRBJ1-2; D is uncertain. Trimming removed 3 bases from V and 8 bases from J, with 10 bases in between. Germline-derived CDR1 and CDR2 are DFQATT and SNEGSKA (reference sequence). There are 11 residues in the CDR3. CDR3 region: CSASLSSGYTF. The CDR3 DNA follows: TGCAGTGCTAGTCTATCCAGCGGCTACACCTTC.